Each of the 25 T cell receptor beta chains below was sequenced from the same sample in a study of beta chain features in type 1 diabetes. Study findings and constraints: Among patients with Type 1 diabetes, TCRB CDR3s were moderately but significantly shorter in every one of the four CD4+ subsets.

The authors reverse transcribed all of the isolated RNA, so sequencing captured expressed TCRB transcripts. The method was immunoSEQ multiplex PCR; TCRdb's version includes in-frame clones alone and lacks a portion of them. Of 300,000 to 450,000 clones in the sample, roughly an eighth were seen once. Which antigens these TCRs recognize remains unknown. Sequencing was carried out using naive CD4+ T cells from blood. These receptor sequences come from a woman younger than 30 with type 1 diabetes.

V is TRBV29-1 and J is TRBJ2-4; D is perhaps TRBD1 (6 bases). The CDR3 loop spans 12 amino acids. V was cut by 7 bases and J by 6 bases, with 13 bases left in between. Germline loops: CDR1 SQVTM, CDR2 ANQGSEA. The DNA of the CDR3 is TGCAGCGGAACCCAGGGGTCAAACATTCAGTACTTC. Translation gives CSGTQGSNIQYF.

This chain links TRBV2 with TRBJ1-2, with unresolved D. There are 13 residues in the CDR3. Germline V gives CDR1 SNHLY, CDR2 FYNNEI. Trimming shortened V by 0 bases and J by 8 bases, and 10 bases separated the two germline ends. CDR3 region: CASSEATGSGYTF. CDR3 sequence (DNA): TGTGCCAGCAGTGAAGCGACGGGGTCAGGCTACACCTTC.

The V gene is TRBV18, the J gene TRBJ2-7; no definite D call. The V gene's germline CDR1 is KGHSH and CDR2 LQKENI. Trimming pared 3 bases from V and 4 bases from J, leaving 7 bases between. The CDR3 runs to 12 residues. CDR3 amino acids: CASSPRPYEQYF. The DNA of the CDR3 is TGTGCCAGCTCACCGAGGCCGTACGAGCAGTACTTC.

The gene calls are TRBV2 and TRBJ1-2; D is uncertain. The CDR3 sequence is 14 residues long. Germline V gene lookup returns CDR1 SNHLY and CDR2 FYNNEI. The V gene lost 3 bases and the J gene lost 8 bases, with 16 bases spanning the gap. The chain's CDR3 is CASSDNVGIGGYTF. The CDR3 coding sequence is TGTGCCAGCAGTGATAATGTCGGGATAGGAGGCTACACCTTC.

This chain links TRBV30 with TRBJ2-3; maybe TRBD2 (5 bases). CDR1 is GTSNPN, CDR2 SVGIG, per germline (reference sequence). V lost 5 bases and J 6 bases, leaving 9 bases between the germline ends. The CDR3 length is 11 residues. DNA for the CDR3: TGTGCCTGGGGTCGAGGGGATACGCAGTATTTT. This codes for CAWGRGDTQYF.

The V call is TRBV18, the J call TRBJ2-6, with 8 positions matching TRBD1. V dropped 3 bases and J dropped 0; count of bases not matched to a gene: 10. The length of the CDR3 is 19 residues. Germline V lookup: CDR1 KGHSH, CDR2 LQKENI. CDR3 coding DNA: TGTGCCAGCTCACCCTTATCGGGGACAGGCGTCTCTGGGGCCAACGTCCTGACTTTC. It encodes CASSPLSGTGVSGANVLTF.

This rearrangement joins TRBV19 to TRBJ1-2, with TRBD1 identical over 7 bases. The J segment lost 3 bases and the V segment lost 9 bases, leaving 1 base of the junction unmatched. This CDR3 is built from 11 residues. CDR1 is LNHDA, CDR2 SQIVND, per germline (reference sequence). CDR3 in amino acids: CASGTDYGYTF. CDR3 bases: TGTGCCAGCGGGACAGACTATGGCTACACCTTC.

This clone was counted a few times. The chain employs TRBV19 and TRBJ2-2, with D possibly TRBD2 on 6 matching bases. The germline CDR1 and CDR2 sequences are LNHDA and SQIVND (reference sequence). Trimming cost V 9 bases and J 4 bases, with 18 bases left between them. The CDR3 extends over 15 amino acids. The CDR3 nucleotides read TGTGCCAGCTGGGACTGGGCGTATGGCACCGGGGAGCTGTTTTTT. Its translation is CASWDWAYGTGELFF.

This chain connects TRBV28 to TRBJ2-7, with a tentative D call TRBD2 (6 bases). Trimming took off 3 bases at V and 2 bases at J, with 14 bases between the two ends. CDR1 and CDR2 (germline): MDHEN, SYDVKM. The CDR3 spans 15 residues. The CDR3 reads CASSFSGGTTYEQYF. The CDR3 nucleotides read TGTGCCAGCAGTTTTTCAGGCGGGACCACCTACGAGCAGTACTTC.

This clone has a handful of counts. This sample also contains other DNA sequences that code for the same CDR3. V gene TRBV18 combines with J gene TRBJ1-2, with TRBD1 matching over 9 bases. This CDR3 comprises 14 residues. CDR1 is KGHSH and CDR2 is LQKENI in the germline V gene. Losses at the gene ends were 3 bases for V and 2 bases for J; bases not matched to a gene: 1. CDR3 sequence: CASSPGTGNYGYTF. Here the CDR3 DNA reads TGTGCCAGCTCACCCGGGACAGGGAACTATGGCTACACCTTC.

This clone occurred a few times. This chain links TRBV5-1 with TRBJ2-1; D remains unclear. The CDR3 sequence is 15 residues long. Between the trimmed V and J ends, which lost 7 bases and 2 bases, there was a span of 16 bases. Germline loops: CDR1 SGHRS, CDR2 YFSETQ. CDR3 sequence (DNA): TGCGCCAGCTCAGACGGCCTAGGCCCCTACAATGAGCAGTTCTTC. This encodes CASSDGLGPYNEQFF.

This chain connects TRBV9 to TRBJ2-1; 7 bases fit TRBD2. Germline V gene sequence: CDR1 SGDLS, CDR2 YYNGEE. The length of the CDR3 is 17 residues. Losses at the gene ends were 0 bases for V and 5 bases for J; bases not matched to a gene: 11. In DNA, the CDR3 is TGTGCCAGCAGCGTAGATGGAGCTGGTCTAGCGGACAATGAGCAGTTCTTC. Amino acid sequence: CASSVDGAGLADNEQFF.

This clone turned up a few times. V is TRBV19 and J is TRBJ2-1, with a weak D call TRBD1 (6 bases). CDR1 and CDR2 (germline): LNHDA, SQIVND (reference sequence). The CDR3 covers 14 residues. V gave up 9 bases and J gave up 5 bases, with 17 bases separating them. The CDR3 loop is CASSQGDKHNEQFF. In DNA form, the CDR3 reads TGTGCCAGCTCTCAAGGGGACAAACACAATGAGCAGTTCTTC. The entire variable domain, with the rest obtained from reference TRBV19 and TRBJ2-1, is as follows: DGGITQSPKYLFRKEGQNVTLSCEQNLNHDAMYWYRQDPGQGLRLIYYSQIVNDFQKGDIAEGYSVSREKKESFPLTVTSAQKNPTAFYLCASSQGDKHNEQFFGPGTRLTVL.

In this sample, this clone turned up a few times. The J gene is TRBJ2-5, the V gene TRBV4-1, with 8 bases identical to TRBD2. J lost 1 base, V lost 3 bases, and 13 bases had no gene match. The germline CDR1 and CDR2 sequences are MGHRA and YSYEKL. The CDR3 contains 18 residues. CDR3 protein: CASSQGRGGQPPQETQYF. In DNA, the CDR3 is TGCGCCAGCAGCCAGGGGCGCGGGGGGCAACCACCCCAAGAGACCCAGTACTTC.

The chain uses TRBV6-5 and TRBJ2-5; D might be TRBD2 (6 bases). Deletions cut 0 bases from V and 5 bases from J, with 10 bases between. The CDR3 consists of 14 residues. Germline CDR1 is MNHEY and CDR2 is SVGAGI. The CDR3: CASSYSGLRETQYF. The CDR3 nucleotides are TGTGCCAGCAGTTACTCGGGACTCAGGGAGACCCAGTACTTC.

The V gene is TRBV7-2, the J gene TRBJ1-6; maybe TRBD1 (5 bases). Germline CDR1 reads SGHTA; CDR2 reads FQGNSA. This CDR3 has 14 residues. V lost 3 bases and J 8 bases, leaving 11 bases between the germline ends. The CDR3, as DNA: TGTGCCAGCAGCTTGAGTCAGGGTTATTCACCCCTCCACTTT. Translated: CASSLSQGYSPLHF.

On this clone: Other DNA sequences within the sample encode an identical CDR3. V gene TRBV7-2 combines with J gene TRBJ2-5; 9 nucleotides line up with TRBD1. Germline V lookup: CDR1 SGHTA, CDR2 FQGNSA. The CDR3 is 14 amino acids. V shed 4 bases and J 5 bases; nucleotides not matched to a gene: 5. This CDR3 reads CASSSTGGGETQYF. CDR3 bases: TGTGCCAGCAGCTCAACAGGGGGCGGGGAGACCCAGTACTTC. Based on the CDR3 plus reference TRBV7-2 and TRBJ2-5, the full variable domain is GAGVSQSPSNKVTEKGKDVELRCDPISGHTALYWYRQSLGQGLEFLIYFQGNSAPDKSGLPSDRFSAERTGGSVSTLTIQRTQQEDSAVYLCASSSTGGGETQYFGPGTRLLVL.

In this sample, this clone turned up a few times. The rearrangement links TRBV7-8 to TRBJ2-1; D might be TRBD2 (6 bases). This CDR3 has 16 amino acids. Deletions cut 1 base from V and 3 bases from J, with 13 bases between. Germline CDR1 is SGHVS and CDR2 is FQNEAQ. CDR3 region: CASSLGLPGGYNEQFF. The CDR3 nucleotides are TGTGCCAGCAGCTTAGGCTTGCCCGGGGGCTACAATGAGCAGTTCTTC.

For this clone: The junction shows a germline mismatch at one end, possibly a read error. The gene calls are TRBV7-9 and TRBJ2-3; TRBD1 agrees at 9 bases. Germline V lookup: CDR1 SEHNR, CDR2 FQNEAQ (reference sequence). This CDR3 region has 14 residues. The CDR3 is CASSLASSGTGTQF. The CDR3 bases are TGTGCCAGCAGCTTAGCTTCCTCCGGGACAGGGACCCAATTT.

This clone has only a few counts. The DNA for the CDR3 is TGCAGCGTTGACGTAGGACTAGCTAACGACGAGCAGTACTTC. Its protein is CSVDVGLANDEQYF. This sequence joins TRBV29-1 and TRBJ2-7; 8 bases align to TRBD2. The CDR3 extends over 14 amino acids. The junction had 9 bases not matched to a gene; V was cut back by 3 bases and J by 5 bases. Germline CDR1 SQVTM, CDR2 ANQGSEA.

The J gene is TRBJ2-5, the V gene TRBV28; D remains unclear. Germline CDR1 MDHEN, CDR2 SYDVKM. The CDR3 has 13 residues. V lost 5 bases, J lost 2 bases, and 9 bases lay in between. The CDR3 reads CASSPVLQETQYF. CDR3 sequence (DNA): TGTGCCAGCAGTCCAGTTTTGCAAGAGACCCAGTACTTC.

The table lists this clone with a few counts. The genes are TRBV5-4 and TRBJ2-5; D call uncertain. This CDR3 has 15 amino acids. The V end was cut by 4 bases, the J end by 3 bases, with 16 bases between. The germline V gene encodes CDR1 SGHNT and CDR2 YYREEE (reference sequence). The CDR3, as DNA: TGTGCCAGCAGCCCCCGGGTCAGCGTAGAAGAGACCCAGTACTTC. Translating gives CASSPRVSVEETQYF. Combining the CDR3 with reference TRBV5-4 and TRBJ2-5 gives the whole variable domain ETGVTQSPTHLIKTRGQQVTLRCSSQSGHNTVSWYQQALGQGPQFIFQYYREEENGRGNFPPRFSGLQFPNYSSELNVNALELDDSALYLCASSPRVSVEETQYFGPGTRLLVL.

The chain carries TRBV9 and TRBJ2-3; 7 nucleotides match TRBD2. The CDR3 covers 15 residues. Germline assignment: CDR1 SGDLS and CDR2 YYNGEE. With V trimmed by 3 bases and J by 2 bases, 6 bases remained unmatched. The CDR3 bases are TGTGCCAGCAGCGCTCAAGCGGGGTACACAGATACGCAGTATTTT. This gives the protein CASSAQAGYTDTQYF.

This CDR3 reads CASRTTGGQETQYF. DNA for the CDR3: TGTGCCAGTAGAACAACGGGGGGCCAAGAGACCCAGTACTTC. The chain links TRBV19 to TRBJ2-5, with 7 bases matching TRBD2. This CDR3 comprises 14 residues. CDR1 is LNHDA and CDR2 is SQIVND in the germline V gene (reference sequence). V lost 6 bases to trimming and J lost 1 base; unmatched junction nucleotides: 5.

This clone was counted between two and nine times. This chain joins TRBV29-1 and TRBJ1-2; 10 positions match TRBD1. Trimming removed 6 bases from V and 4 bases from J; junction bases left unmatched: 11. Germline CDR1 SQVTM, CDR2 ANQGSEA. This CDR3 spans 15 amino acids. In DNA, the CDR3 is TGCAGCGTACTCTCGACAGGGGGCGCAGGCTATGGCTACACCTTC. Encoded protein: CSVLSTGGAGYGYTF. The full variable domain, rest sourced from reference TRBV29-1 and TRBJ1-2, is SAVISQKPSRDICQRGTSLTIQCQVDSQVTMMFWYRQQPGQSLTLIATANQGSEATYESGFVIDKFPISRPNLTFSTLTVSNMSPEDSSIYLCSVLSTGGAGYGYTFGSGTRLTVV.